The 21 T cell receptor beta chains below were found in one sample sequenced in a study of T cell repertoires in cytomegalovirus infection. TCRdb passed the reads through MiXCR, listing each CDR3 protein once. The sample carries about 300,000 distinct CDR3 sequences, about 9.1% recorded once. Material for sequencing was PBMCs. These receptor sequences come from a human donor in good health (CMV status not recorded). Some clones in this sample may be carry-over from other donors' samples.

This clonotype was counted ten times or more. The chain combines TRBV20-1 with TRBJ2-7, with 9 bases lining up with TRBD2. Germline loops: CDR1 DFQATT, CDR2 SNEGSKA (reference sequence). CDR3 length equals 16 residues. J was trimmed by 6 bases and V by 1 base; bases with no gene match: 13. This CDR3 is CSARGSERGASTEQYV. In DNA, the CDR3 is TGCAGTGCTAGAGGTTCCGAGCGGGGGGCCTCTACCGAGCAGTACGTC.

This clonotype was recorded many times. The chain is built from TRBV6-2 or TRBV6-3 and TRBJ1-5; D is unresolved. The V gene lost 8 bases and the J gene lost 5 bases, with 16 bases spanning the gap. There are 14 residues in the CDR3. CDR1 and CDR2 (germline): MNHEY, SVGEGT. CDR3 residues: CASRPGPPDQPQHF. CDR3 DNA sequence: TGTGCCAGCCGTCCCGGGCCGCCAGATCAGCCCCAGCATTTT.

This clonotype was recorded many times. This chain connects TRBV7-8 to TRBJ2-7; no firm D call. CDR1 and CDR2 from the germline V gene are SGHVS and FQNEAQ. With 0 bases removed from V and 3 bases from J, the gap between germline ends came to 6 bases. CDR3 length: 13 amino acids. This CDR3 reads CASSLAGNYEQYF. CDR3 sequence (DNA): TGTGCCAGCAGCTTAGCAGGGAACTACGAGCAGTACTTC.

The V gene is TRBV29-1, the J gene TRBJ2-3; perhaps D is TRBD1 or TRBD2 (5 bases each). Germline values: CDR1 SQVTM, CDR2 ANQGSEA. CDR3 length: 14 amino acids. With 5 bases removed from V and 2 bases from J, the gap between germline ends came to 14 bases. The CDR3 DNA is TGCAGCGTTCCGGGACCTAGCATCACAGATACGCAGTATTTT. It is translated as CSVPGPSITDTQYF.

This clonotype has at least ten counts. The chain recombines TRBV14 with TRBJ2-5; 9 bases map to TRBD1. The CDR3 covers 14 residues. J gave up 9 bases and V 7 bases, and 12 bases lay outside the gene matches. CDR1 is SGHDN, CDR2 FVKESK, per germline. In DNA form, the CDR3 reads TGTGCCAGCACGGACAGGGGCCCACCGGCGGCCCAGTACTTC. Encoded protein: CASTDRGPPAAQYF. The variable domain in full, with the rest retrieved from reference TRBV14 and TRBJ2-5, is EAGVTQFPSHSVIEKGQTVTLRCDPISGHDNLYWYRRVMGKEIKFLLHFVKESKQDESGMPNNRFLAERTGGTYSTLKVQPAELEDSGVYFCASTDRGPPAAQYFGPGTRLLVL.

This chain joins TRBV28 and TRBJ2-3; D uncertain. Trimming removed 5 bases from V and 5 bases from J, with 17 bases in between. The CDR3 sequence is 15 residues long. Germline V lookup: CDR1 MDHEN, CDR2 SYDVKM. CDR3 nucleotides: TGTGCCAGCAGTCACGAGGCCGGGCCCCGAGATACGCAGTATTTT. Translating gives CASSHEAGPRDTQYF.

This clonotype was counted between two and nine times. The chain links TRBV7-3 to TRBJ2-3; 7 bases align to TRBD1. J lost 4 bases, V lost 5 bases, and 3 bases had no gene match. Per the germline V gene, CDR1 is SGHTA and CDR2 is FQGTGA. The length of the CDR3 is 13 residues. DNA of the CDR3: TGTGCCAGCAGCGACACAGGGGCAGATACGCAGTATTTT. Its protein is CASSDTGADTQYF.

This clonotype has at least ten counts. The chain joins TRBV7-2 to TRBJ2-3; either TRBD1 or TRBD2 may fit D (5 bases each). The germline V gene has CDR1 SGHTA and CDR2 FQGNSA. The CDR3 has 14 residues. V was cut by 3 bases and J by 1 base, with 8 bases left in between. CDR3 amino acids: CASSFRGRTDTQYF. Here the CDR3 DNA reads TGTGCCAGCAGCTTCCGGGGACGCACAGATACGCAGTATTTT.

The J gene is TRBJ2-1, the V gene TRBV19; D gene unclear. Trimming removed 3 bases from V and 4 bases from J, with 1 base in between. There are 11 residues in the CDR3. Germline-derived CDR1 and CDR2 are LNHDA and SQIVND (reference sequence). This CDR3 reads CASSMYNEQFF. CDR3 in DNA: TGTGCCAGTAGTATGTACAATGAGCAGTTCTTC.

There are many counts of this clonotype. V and J are TRBV3-1 and TRBJ2-3, with D unresolved. Germline CDR1 reads LGHDT; CDR2 reads YNNKEL (reference sequence). V shed 1 base and J shed 5 bases, with 7 bases lying between them. The CDR3 has 13 amino acids. The CDR3 protein is CASSQGTRDTQYF. The CDR3 DNA sequence: TGTGCCAGCAGCCAAGGGACGAGAGATACGCAGTATTTT.

This clonotype was seen ten or more times. The chain employs TRBV6-1 and TRBJ2-2; a weak D match, TRBD1 (6 bases). The CDR3 is made up of 14 amino acids. Trimming took off 5 bases at V and 6 bases at J, with 13 bases between the two ends. CDR1 is MNHNS and CDR2 is SASEGT in the germline V gene. The CDR3 DNA reads as TGTGCCAGCAGTCGACAGGTTGGGGCCGGGGAGCTGTTTTTT. The encoded protein is CASSRQVGAGELFF.

The table lists this clonotype with a few counts. J is TRBJ1-5 and V is TRBV19; 7 bases agree with TRBD1. With 8 bases clipped from V and 5 bases from J, the junction kept 15 bases outside the gene matches. The CDR3 consists of 16 residues. Germline V gene data show CDR1 as LNHDA and CDR2 as SQIVND (reference sequence). The CDR3 reads CASSRREGAWHQPQHF. DNA of the CDR3: TGTGCCAGTTCCCGGAGGGAGGGGGCTTGGCATCAGCCCCAGCATTTT.

This clonotype was seen ten or more times. The chain employs TRBV6-2 or TRBV6-3 and TRBJ2-7; D may be TRBD1 or TRBD2 (5 bases each). Germline V CDR1 and CDR2: MNHEY, SVGEGT. V lost 2 bases, J lost 0 bases, and 8 bases lay in between. CDR3 length: 14 amino acids. DNA for the CDR3: TGTGCCAGCAGTTACCGGGACGGCTCCTACGAGCAGTACGTC. This sequence encodes CASSYRDGSYEQYV.

This clonotype was counted ten times or more. The chain employs TRBV28 and TRBJ2-7; D is perhaps TRBD1 or TRBD2 (7 bases each). Deletions cut 9 bases from V and 3 bases from J, with 24 bases between. The germline V gene encodes CDR1 MDHEN and CDR2 SYDVKM. CDR3 length: 16 residues. The CDR3, as DNA: TGTGCCAGTTTTCCCCAGGGGGGGGGGCCCCTCTACGAGCAGTACGTC. Translation: CASFPQGGGPLYEQYV.

In this sample, this clonotype turned up many times. The rearrangement uses TRBV7-6 and TRBJ1-5; D is unresolved. The V end lost 1 base, the J end lost 3 bases, and 7 bases lay between the germline ends. The CDR3 is made up of 14 amino acids. CDR1 is SGHVS and CDR2 is FNYEAQ in the germline V gene. The CDR3 DNA is TGTGCCAGCAGCTTAGGGCACGCCAATCAGCCCCAGCATTTT. Its translation: CASSLGHANQPQHF.

The sample holds many counts of this clonotype. The chain is built from TRBV20-1 and TRBJ2-3; 11 nucleotides match TRBD2. CDR3 length: 16 amino acids. V was clipped by 5 bases and J by 0 bases; unmatched bases: 7. CDR1 DFQATT and CDR2 SNEGSKA come from the germline V gene (reference sequence). CDR3 residues: CSALSTSGASTDTQYF. As DNA, the CDR3 is TGCAGTGCTCTTTCGACTAGCGGGGCTAGCACAGATACGCAGTATTTT.

This clonotype was found many times. This chain links TRBV6-2 or TRBV6-3 with TRBJ2-7, with TRBD1 matching 7 bases. This CDR3 has 15 residues. The germline gives CDR1 MNHEY, CDR2 SVGEGT. V lost 6 bases to trimming and J lost 0 bases; unmatched junction nucleotides: 8. CDR3 protein: CASSLTGTDSYEQYV. CDR3 sequence (DNA): TGTGCCAGCAGCCTCACCGGGACAGACTCCTACGAGCAGTACGTC.

This clonotype was seen at least ten times. The chain carries TRBV28 and TRBJ2-2, with D maybe TRBD1 (5 bases). Germline V gene sequence: CDR1 MDHEN, CDR2 SYDVKM. V was shortened by 9 bases and J by 1 base, with 9 bases between the two germline ends. The CDR3 loop spans 13 amino acids. The CDR3 coding sequence is TGTGCCAGGGCCGACAGGAACACCGGGGAGCTGTTTTTT. Amino acid sequence: CARADRNTGELFF.

This clonotype has ten or more counts. V and J are TRBV28 and TRBJ1-2; no clear D gene. The germline V gene encodes CDR1 MDHEN and CDR2 SYDVKM. Trimming left V 2 bases short and J 4 bases short, with 11 bases between. The CDR3 has 14 residues. The DNA for the CDR3 is TGTGCCAGCAGTTTAGGACCGAACCTCTATGGCTACACCTTC. Translating gives CASSLGPNLYGYTF.

V and J are TRBV2 and TRBJ2-7; D is ambiguous. The CDR3 is 12 amino acids. V shed 3 bases and J shed 4 bases, with 7 bases lying between them. The germline V gene has CDR1 SNHLY and CDR2 FYNNEI. The CDR3 DNA sequence: TGTGCCAGCAGTGATAGAGGATACGAGCAGTACGTC. Translating gives CASSDRGYEQYV.

Remarks on this clonotype: Germline is not matched at one junction end, which may reflect a read error. DNA for the CDR3: TGTGTCAGCCAGCGGGCCGACTCTGGAAACACCATATATTTT. Its translation: CVSQRADSGNTIYF. V and J are TRBV5-6 and TRBJ1-3; no reliable D call. CDR3 length: 14 amino acids. Looked up from germline, CDR1 is SGHDT and CDR2 is YYEEEE. Drawing the rest from reference TRBV5-6 and TRBJ1-3, the complete variable domain is DAGVTQSPTHLIKTRGQQVTLRCSPKSGHDTVSWYQQALGQGPQFIFQYYEEEERQRGNFPDRFSGHQFPNYSSELNVNALLLGDSALYLCVSQRADSGNTIYFGEGSWLTVV.